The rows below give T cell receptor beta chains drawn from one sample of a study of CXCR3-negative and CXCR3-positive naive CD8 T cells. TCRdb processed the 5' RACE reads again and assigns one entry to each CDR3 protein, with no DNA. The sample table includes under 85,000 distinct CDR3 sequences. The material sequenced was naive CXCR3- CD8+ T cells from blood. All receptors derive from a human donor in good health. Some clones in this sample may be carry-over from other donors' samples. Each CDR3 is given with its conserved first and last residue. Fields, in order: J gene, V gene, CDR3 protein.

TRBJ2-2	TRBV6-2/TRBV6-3	CASSLGTHTGELFF
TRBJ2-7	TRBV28	CASRTGLVYEQYF
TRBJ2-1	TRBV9	CASSHSGIGYNEQFF
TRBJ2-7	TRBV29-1	CSATGALTPDEQYF
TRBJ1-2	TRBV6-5	CASSQRDRAYGYTF
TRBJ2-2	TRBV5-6	CASSWGLAGVVTGELFF
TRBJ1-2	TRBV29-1	CSALPPGTEIYGYTF
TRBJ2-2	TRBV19	CASREAGLVTGELFF
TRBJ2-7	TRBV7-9	CASSPGLAGVHEQYF
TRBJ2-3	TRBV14	CASSQWLDTQYF
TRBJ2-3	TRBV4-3	CASSQAGQSTDTQYF
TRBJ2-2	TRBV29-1	CSVEIGYTGELFF
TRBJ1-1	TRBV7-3	CASSLIVGTEAFF
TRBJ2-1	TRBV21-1	CASSVVVREGLDNEQFF
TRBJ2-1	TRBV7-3	CASSFEGLAYNEQFF
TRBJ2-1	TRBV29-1	CSADLGDEQFF
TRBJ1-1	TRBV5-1	CASSWGPREGTEAFF
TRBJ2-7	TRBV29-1	CSVPSGGDEQYF
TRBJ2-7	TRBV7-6	CASSLNPPGQSSYEQYF
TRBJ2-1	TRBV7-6	CASSTGLSSYNEQFF
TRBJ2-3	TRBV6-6	CASSLGPDTQYF
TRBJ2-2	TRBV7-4	CASSLGVGTGELFF
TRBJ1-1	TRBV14	CASSHDWWTEAFF
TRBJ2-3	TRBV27	CASSPGLASTDTQYF
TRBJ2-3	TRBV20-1	CSARGSPDTQYF
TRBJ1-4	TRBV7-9	CASSQRDGLNEKLFF
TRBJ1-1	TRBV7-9	CASSLSGDLSTEAFF
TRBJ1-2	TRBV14	CASSQSYGYTF
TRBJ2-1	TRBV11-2	CASSQPGLAPYNEQFF
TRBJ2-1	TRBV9	CASSVELAGYNEQFF
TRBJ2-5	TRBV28	CASSSPPLVLETQYF
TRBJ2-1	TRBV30	CAWSYFTTSYNEQFF
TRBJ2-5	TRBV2	CASGTSGGSYQETQYF
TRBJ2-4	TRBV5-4	CASSWADGQGVNIQYF
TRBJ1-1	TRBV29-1	CSVEGTGVETFF
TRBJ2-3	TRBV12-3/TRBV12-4	CASSGTGRRRGTDTQYF
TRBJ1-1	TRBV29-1	CSVTETGGGEAFF
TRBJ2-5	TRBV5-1	CASSSRGSEETQYF
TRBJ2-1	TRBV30	CAWSIGLAGEGTDEQFF
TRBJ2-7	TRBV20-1	CSAKHGDYEQYF
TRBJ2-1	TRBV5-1	CASSFLVSSDSYNEQFF
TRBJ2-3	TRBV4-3	CASSQDHGQPRGGTDTQYF
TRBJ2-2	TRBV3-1	CASSQDALVSPGELFF
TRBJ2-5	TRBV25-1	CASSEGAGGETQYF
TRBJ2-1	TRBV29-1	CSVEGGGDYPYNEQFF